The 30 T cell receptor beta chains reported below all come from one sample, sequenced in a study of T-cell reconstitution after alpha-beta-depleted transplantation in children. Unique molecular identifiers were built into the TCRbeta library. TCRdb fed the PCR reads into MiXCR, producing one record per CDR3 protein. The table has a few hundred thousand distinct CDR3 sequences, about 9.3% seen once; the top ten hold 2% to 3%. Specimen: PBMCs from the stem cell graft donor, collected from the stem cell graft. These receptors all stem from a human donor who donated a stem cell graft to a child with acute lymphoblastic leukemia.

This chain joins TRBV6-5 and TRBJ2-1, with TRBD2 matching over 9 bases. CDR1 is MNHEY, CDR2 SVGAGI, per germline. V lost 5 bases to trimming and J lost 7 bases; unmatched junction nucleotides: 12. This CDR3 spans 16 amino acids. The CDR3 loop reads CASSPRPGTSSNEQFF. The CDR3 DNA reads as TGTGCCAGCAGTCCGAGACCCGGGACTAGCAGTAATGAGCAGTTCTTC.

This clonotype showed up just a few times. CDR3 coding DNA: TGTGCCAGCAGTTTAGAAGACAGGGGAAGCTACACCTTC. This sequence encodes CASSLEDRGSYTF. The chain employs TRBV12-3 or TRBV12-4 and TRBJ1-2; the match to TRBD1 covers 8 bases. The J segment lost 9 bases and the V segment lost 1 base, leaving 4 bases of the junction unmatched. The CDR3 covers 13 residues.

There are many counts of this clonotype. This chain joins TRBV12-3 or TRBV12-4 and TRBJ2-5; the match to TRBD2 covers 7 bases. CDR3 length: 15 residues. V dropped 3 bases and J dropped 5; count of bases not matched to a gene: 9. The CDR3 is CASSFGGGSSETQYF. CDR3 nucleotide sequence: TGTGCCAGCAGTTTCGGCGGGGGTTCGTCTGAGACCCAGTACTTC.

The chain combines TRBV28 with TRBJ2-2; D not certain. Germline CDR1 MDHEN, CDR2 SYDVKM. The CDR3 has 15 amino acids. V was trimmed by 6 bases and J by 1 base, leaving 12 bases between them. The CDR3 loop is CASRGPGVNTGELFF. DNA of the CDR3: TGTGCCAGCAGAGGCCCCGGAGTGAACACCGGGGAGCTGTTTTTT.

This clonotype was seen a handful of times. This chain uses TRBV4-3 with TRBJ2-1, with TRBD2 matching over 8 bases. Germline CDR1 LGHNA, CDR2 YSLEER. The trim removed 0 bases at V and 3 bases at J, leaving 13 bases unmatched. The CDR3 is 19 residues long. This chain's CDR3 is CASSQDHAPTSAFYNEQFF. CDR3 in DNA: TGCGCCAGCAGCCAAGATCATGCTCCGACTAGCGCATTCTACAATGAGCAGTTCTTC.

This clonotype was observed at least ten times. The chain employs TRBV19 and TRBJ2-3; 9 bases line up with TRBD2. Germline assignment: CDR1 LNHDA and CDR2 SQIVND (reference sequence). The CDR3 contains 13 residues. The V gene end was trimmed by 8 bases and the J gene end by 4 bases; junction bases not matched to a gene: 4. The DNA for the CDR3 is TGTGCCAGTCGGGTAGCGGGAGCAGATACGCAGTATTTT. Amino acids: CASRVAGADTQYF.

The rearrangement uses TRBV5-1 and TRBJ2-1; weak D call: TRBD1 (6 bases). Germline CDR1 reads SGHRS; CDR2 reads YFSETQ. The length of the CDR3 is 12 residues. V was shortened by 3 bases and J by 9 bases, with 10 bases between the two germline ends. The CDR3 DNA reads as TGCGCCAGCAGCTCCCAGGGGACTGAGCAGTTCTTC. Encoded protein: CASSSQGTEQFF.

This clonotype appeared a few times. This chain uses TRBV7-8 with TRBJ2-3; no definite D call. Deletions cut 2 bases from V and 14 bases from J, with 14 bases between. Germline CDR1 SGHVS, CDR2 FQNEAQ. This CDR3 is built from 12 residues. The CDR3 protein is CASSLRKGIMYF. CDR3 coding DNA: TGTGCCAGCAGCTTACGAAAGGGTATCATGTATTTT.

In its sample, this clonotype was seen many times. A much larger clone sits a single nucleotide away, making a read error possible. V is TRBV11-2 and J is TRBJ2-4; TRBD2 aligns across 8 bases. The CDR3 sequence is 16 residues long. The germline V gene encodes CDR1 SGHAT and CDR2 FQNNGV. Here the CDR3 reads CASRDGSGIAKNSQYF. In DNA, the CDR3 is TGTGCCAGCAGGGATGGTAGCGGGATAGCCAAAAACAGTCAGTACTTC.

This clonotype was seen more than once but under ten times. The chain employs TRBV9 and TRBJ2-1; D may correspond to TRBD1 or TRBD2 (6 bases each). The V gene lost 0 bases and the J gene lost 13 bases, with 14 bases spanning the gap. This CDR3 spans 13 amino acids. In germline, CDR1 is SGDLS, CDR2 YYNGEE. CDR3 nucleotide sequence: TGTGCCAGCAGCGTAGGAGGGGGGTCACGACAGTTCTTC. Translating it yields CASSVGGGSRQFF.

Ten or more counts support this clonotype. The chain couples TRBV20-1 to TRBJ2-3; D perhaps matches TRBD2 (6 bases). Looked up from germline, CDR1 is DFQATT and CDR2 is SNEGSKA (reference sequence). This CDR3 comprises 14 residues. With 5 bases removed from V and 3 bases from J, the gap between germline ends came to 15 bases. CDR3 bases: TGCAGTGCTTGGTTGGGGGGAAATACAGATACGCAGTATTTT. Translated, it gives CSAWLGGNTDTQYF.

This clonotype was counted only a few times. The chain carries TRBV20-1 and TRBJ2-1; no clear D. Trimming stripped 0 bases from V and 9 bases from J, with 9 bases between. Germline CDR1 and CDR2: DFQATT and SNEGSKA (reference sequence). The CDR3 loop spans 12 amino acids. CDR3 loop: CSARDRVFEQFF. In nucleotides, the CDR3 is TGCAGTGCTAGAGATCGAGTTTTTGAGCAGTTCTTC.

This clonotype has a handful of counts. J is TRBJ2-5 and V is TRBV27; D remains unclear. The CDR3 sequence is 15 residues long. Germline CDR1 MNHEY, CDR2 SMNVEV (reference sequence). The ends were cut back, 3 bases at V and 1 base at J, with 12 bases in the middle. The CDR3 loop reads CASSFDPGLQETQYF. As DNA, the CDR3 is TGTGCCAGCAGTTTCGACCCGGGCCTCCAAGAGACCCAGTACTTC.

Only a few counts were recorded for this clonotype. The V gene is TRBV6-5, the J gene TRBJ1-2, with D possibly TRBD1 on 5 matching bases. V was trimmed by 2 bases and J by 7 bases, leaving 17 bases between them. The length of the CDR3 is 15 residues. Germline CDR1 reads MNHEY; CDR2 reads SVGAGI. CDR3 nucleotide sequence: TGTGCCAGCAGTTACACCGGCCAGGGATCCGGTGGCTACACCTTC. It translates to CASSYTGQGSGGYTF.

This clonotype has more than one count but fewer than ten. CDR3 region: CASSLQGLAAGSYNEQFF. DNA for the CDR3: TGTGCCAGCAGCCTTCAGGGTCTAGCGGCCGGCTCCTACAATGAGCAGTTCTTC. The chain links TRBV11-1 to TRBJ2-1, with 7 bases fitting TRBD2. J was trimmed by 0 bases and V by 5 bases; bases with no gene match: 13. Germline values: CDR1 SGHAT, CDR2 FQDESV (reference sequence). This CDR3 has 18 amino acids.

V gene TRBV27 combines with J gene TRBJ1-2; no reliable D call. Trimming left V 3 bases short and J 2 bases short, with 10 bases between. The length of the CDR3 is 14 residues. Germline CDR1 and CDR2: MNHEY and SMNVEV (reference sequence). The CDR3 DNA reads TGTGCCAGCAGTTTGAAGGGTAGGAACTATGGCTACACCTTC. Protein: CASSLKGRNYGYTF.

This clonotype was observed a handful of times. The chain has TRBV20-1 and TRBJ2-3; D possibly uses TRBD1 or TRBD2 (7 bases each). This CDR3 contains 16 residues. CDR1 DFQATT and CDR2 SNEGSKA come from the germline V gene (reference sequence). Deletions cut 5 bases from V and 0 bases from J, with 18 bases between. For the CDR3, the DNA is TGCAGTGCTGCGGGGAGGGGGCGCCTCAGCACAGATACGCAGTATTTT. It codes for CSAAGRGRLSTDTQYF.

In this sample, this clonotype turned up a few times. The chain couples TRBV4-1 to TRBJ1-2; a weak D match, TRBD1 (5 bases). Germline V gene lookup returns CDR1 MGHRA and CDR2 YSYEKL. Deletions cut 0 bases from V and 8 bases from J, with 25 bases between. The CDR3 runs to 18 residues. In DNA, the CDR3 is TGCGCCAGCAGCCAAGATCCCCAGGGCAGAAGCCTCCCTTCGGGCTACACCTTC. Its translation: CASSQDPQGRSLPSGYTF.

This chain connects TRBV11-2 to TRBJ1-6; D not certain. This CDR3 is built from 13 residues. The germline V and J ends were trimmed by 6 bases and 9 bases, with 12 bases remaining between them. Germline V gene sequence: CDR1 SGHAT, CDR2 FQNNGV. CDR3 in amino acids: CASSSPSGSPLHF. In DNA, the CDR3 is TGTGCCAGCAGTTCCCCCAGCGGTTCACCCCTCCACTTT. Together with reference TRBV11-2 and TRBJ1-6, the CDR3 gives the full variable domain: EAGVAQSPRYKIIEKRQSVAFWCNPISGHATLYWYQQILGQGPKLLIQFQNNGVVDDSQLPKDRFSAERLKGVDSTLKIQPAKLEDSAVYLCASSSPSGSPLHFGNGTRLTVT.

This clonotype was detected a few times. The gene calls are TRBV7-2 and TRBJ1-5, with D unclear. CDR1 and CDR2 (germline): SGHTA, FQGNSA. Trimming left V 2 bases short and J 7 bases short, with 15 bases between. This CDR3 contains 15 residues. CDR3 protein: CASSLKKGGSQPQHF. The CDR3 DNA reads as TGTGCCAGCAGCTTAAAGAAGGGAGGTTCCCAGCCCCAGCATTTT.

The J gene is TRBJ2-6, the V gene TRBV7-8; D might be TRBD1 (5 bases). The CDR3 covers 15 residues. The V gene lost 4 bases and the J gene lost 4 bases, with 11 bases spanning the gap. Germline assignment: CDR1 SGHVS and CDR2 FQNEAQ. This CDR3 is CASSSATAGANVLTF. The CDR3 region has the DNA TGTGCCAGCAGCTCGGCGACAGCCGGGGCCAACGTCCTGACTTTC.

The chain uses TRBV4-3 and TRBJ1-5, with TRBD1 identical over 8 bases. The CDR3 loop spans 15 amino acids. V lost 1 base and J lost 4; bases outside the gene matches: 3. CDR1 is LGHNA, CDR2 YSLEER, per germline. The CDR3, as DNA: TGCGCCAGCAGCCAAGCGACAGGGGCTAATCAGCCCCAGCATTTT. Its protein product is CASSQATGANQPQHF.

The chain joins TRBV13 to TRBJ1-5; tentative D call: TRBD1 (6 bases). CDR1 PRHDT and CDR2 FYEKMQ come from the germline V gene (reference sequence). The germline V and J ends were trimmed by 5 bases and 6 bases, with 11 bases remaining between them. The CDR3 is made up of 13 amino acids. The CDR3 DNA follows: TGTGCCAGCAGCCAACAGGGAGCTCAGCCCCAGCATTTT. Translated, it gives CASSQQGAQPQHF.

The CDR3 here is CSVDKAFLRYNEQFF. The DNA for the CDR3 is TGCAGCGTTGACAAGGCCTTTCTTAGATACAATGAGCAGTTCTTC. J is TRBJ2-1 and V is TRBV29-1; D remains unclear. Germline-derived CDR1 and CDR2 are SQVTM and ANQGSEA. Between the trimmed V and J ends, which lost 3 bases and 4 bases, there was a span of 16 bases. CDR3 size: 15 residues.

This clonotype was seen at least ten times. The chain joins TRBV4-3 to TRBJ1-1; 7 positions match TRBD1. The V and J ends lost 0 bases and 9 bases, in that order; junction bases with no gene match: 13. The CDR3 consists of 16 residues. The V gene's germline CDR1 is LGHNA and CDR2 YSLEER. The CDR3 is CASSQDQAQGMNKAFF. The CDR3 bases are TGCGCCAGCAGCCAAGATCAAGCACAGGGGATGAACAAAGCTTTCTTT.

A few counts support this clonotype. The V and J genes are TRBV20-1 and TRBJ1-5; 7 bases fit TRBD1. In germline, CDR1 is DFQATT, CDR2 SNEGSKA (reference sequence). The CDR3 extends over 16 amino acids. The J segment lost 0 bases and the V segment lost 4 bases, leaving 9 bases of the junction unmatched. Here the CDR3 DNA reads TGCAGTGCTACCCGGGACAGCCTTAATAGCAATCAGCCCCAGCATTTT. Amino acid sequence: CSATRDSLNSNQPQHF.

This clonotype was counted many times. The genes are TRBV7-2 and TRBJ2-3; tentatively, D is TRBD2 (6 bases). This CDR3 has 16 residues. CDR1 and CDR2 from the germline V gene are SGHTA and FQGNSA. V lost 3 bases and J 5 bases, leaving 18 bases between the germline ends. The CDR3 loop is CASSFQLAPPIDTQYF. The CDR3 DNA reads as TGTGCCAGCAGCTTCCAACTAGCCCCTCCCATAGATACGCAGTATTTT.

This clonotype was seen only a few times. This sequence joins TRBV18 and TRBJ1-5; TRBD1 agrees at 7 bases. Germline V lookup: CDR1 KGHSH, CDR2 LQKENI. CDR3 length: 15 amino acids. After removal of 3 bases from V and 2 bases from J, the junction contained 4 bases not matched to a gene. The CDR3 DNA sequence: TGTGCCAGCTCACCTCAAACAGGGGGCAATCAGCCCCAGCATTTT. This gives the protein CASSPQTGGNQPQHF. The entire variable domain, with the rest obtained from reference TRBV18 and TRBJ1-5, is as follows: NAGVMQNPRHLVRRRGQEARLRCSPMKGHSHVYWYRQLPEEGLKFMVYLQKENIIDESGMPKERFSAEFPKEGPSILRIQQVVRGDSAAYFCASSPQTGGNQPQHFGDGTRLSIL.

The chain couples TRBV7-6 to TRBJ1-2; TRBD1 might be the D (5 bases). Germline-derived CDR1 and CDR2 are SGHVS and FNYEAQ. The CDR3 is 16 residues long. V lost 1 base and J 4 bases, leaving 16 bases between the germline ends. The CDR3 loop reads CASSLDTSGAGYGYTF. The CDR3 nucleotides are TGTGCCAGCAGCTTAGATACTAGTGGGGCCGGCTATGGCTACACCTTC.

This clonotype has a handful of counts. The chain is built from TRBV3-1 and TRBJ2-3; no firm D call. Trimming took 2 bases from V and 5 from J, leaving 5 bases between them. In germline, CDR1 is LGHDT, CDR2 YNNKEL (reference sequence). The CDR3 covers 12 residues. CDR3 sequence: CASSQNGDTQYF. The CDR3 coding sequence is TGTGCCAGCAGCCAAAACGGAGATACGCAGTATTTT.